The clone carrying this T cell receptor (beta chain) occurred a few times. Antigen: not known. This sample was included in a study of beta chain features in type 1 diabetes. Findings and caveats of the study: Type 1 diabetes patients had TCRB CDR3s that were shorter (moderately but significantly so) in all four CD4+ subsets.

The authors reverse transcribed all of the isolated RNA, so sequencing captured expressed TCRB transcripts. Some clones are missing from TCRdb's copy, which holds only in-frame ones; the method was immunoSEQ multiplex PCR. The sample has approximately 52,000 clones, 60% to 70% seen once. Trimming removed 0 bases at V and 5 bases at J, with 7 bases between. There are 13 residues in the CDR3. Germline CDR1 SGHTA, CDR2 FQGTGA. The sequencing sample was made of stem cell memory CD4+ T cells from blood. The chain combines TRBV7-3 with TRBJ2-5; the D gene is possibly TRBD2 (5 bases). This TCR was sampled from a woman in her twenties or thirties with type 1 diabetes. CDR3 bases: TGTGCCAGCAGCTTAACTAGCGTGGAGACCCAGTACTTC. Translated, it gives CASSLTSVETQYF.